This T cell receptor beta chain was obtained from a study of cytomegalovirus exposure and HLA in healthy donors. Remarks on this clone: Its antigen is still unknown.

Study findings and constraints: The authors later linked a missense DCLRE1C variant to TCR beta V- and J-gene trimming. It was assumed in the presence/absence analyses that sequencing depth was roughly uniform across donors. A later analysis found TCR association rates differed by HLA locus, highest for DRB1 and lowest for HLA-C.

The PCR employed 60 Vbeta primers together with 13 Jbeta primers. The assay was immunoSEQ multiplex PCR, and TCRdb's table has in-frame clones only and misses some. Of about 200,000 clones in the sample, roughly three quarters were seen once. Germline CDR1 reads MGHRA; CDR2 reads YSYEKL. The V end lost 0 bases, the J end lost 0 bases, and 12 bases lay between the germline ends. This CDR3 has 17 amino acids. Sequenced input: PBMCs. The sequence was collected from a woman between 50 and 59 years old in good health and CMV-seronegative. This chain uses TRBV4-1 with TRBJ1-5; unclear D gene. CDR3: CASSQDYPQYSNQPQHF. The CDR3 nucleotides read TGCGCCAGCAGCCAAGATTATCCCCAGTATAGCAATCAGCCCCAGCATTTT.